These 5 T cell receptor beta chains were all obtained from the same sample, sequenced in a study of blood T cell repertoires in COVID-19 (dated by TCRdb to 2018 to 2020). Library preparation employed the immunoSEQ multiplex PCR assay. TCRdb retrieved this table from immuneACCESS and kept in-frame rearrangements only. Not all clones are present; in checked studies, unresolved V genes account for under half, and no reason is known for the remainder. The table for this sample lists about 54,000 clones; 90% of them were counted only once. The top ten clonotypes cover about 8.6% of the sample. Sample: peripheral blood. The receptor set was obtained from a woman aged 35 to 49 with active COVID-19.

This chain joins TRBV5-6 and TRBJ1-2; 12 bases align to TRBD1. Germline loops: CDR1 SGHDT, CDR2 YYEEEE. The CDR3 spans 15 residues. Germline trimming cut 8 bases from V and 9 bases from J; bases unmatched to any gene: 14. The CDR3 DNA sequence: TGTGCCAGTCGGAGTTTCGGGACAGGGGGCGTGAGCTACACCTTC. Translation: CASRSFGTGGVSYTF.

As DNA, the CDR3 is TGTGCCAGCTCACGACGGGAGGACGCCACCTATGGCTACACCTTC. Protein sequence: CASSRREDATYGYTF. The chain couples TRBV18 to TRBJ1-2; D not certain. Per germline, CDR1 KGHSH and CDR2 LQKENI. This CDR3 region has 15 residues. V lost 4 bases to trimming and J lost 4 bases, with 16 bases between them.

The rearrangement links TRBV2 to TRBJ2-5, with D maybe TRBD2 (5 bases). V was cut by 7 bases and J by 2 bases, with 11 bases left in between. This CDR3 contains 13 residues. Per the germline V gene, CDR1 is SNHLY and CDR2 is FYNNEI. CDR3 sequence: CASTADLQETQYF. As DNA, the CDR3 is TGTGCCAGCACCGCGGACTTACAAGAGACCCAGTACTTC.

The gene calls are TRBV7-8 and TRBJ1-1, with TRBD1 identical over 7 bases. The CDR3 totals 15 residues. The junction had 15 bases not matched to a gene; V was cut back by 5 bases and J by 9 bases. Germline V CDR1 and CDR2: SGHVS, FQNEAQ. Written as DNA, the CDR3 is TGTGCCAGCAGCCCAGACAGGGCAGAGAGAAAAAAAGCTTTCTTT. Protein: CASSPDRAERKKAFF.

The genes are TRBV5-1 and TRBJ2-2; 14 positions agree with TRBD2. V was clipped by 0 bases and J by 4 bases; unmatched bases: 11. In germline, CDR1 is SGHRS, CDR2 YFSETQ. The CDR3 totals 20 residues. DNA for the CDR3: TGCGCCAGCAGCTTGGAGGGACTAGCGGGGGTCTACTGGGGCACCGGGGAGCTGTTTTTT. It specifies CASSLEGLAGVYWGTGELFF.